These 11 T cell receptor beta chains were sequenced from one sample in a study of T cell responses to AZD1222 COVID-19 vaccine. Measured with immunoSEQ multiplex PCR; TCRdb has only the in-frame clones, and not every one. The top ten hold 1.5% to 2% of the sample, which has over 110,000 clones, about nine tenths seen once. The sample here was peripheral blood, taken 28 days after the second AZD1222 dose. The receptor set was obtained from an adult who received the AZD1222 COVID-19 vaccine.

The rearrangement joins TRBV25-1 to TRBJ2-1, with TRBD2 matching 11 bases. Trimming took 3 bases from V and 12 from J; bases not matched to a gene: 10. CDR1 MGHDK and CDR2 SYGVNS come from the germline V gene. The CDR3 has 15 amino acids. The CDR3 spells CASSDPGLADYAQFF. In nucleotides, the CDR3 is TGTGCCAGCAGTGATCCGGGACTAGCGGACTACGCGCAGTTCTTC.

The rearrangement links TRBV7-6 to TRBJ2-7, with D unresolved. Trimming took 1 base from V and 2 from J, leaving 6 bases between them. CDR1 and CDR2 (germline): SGHVS, FNYEAQ. The CDR3 runs 13 residues. Here the CDR3 reads CASSLEPTYEQYV. The CDR3 coding sequence is TGTGCCAGCAGCTTAGAACCCACCTACGAGCAGTACGTC.

This chain joins TRBV6-6 and TRBJ2-2; 7 nucleotides agree with TRBD2. In germline, CDR1 is MNHNY, CDR2 SVGAGI (reference sequence). The V segment lost 6 bases and the J segment 6 bases; nucleotides outside the gene matches: 7. There are 14 residues in the CDR3. The CDR3 spells CASSSGLDSGELFF. Here the CDR3 DNA reads TGTGCCAGCAGCTCTGGACTAGATTCCGGGGAGCTGTTTTTT.

The V and J genes are TRBV4-2 and TRBJ1-3; unclear D gene. The CDR3 extends over 16 amino acids. Trimming cost V 0 bases and J 0 bases, with 9 bases left between them. Germline V gives CDR1 LGHNA, CDR2 YNFKEQ. CDR3 amino acids: CASSQDRQISGNTIYF. CDR3 bases: TGTGCCAGCAGCCAAGATCGGCAAATCTCTGGAAACACCATATATTTT.

The rearrangement links TRBV6-5 to TRBJ1-3; a weak D match, TRBD1 (6 bases). The germline V gene has CDR1 MNHEY and CDR2 SVGAGI. The length of the CDR3 is 15 residues. With 5 bases removed from V and 0 bases from J, the gap between germline ends came to 11 bases. CDR3 bases: TGTGCCAGCAGTCGGGACATCGGCTCTGGAAACACCATATATTTT. Translation gives CASSRDIGSGNTIYF.

The rearrangement joins TRBV3-1 (or the pseudogene TRBV3-2) to TRBJ2-5, with D possibly TRBD2 on 5 matching bases. The CDR3 length is 16 residues. V was trimmed by 4 bases and J by 5 bases, leaving 20 bases between them. Looked up from germline, CDR1 is LGHDT and CDR2 is YNNKEL (reference sequence). The CDR3: CASSPKIFRDSETQYF. Here the CDR3 DNA reads TGTGCCAGCAGCCCCAAGATATTTCGGGATTCGGAGACCCAGTACTTC.

Comments on this clone: The same CDR3 is also encoded by other DNA sequences in this sample. CDR3 region: CASSLDGETQYF. The CDR3 bases are TGTGCCAGCAGCCTTGATGGAGAGACCCAGTACTTC. The chain couples TRBV7-2 to TRBJ2-5; D not certain. The CDR3 is made up of 12 amino acids. Trimming removed 5 bases from V and 4 bases from J, with 8 bases in between. Germline assignment: CDR1 SGHTA and CDR2 FQGNSA.

The V and J genes are TRBV3-1 (or the pseudogene TRBV3-2) and TRBJ1-5, with D possibly matching TRBD1 (5 bases). Germline assignment: CDR1 LGHDT and CDR2 YNNKEL (reference sequence). V was cut by 3 bases and J by 5 bases, with 11 bases left in between. The CDR3 consists of 14 residues. DNA of the CDR3: TGTGCCAGCAGCCATGGGAGGGACCATCAGCCCCAGCATTTT. Translation: CASSHGRDHQPQHF.

The chain couples TRBV10-3 to TRBJ1-3; D might be TRBD1 (6 bases). V was pared by 11 bases and J by 0 bases, with 14 bases between. CDR3 size: 14 residues. Germline lookup yields CDR1 ENHRY and CDR2 SYGVKD. CDR3 sequence reads: CASGGPNSGNTIYF. Written as DNA, the CDR3 is TGTGCCTCCGGGGGCCCAAACTCTGGAAACACCATATATTTT.

The chain links TRBV7-9 to TRBJ1-6; 7 bases map to TRBD1. J lost 2 bases, V lost 0 bases, and 4 bases had no gene match. The V gene's germline CDR1 is SEHNR and CDR2 FQNEAQ (reference sequence). This CDR3 contains 17 residues. CDR3 in amino acids: CASSLAQGTAYNSPLHF. The CDR3 DNA reads as TGTGCCAGCAGCTTAGCGCAGGGGACAGCCTATAATTCACCCCTCCACTTT.

V and J are TRBV27 and TRBJ1-5; 7 bases fit TRBD1. J lost 3 bases, V lost 6 bases, and 11 bases had no gene match. The CDR3 spans 16 residues. Germline CDR1 and CDR2: MNHEY and SMNVEV (reference sequence). CDR3 DNA sequence: TGTGCCAGCAGCCCCGTACAGGGGTTGGCCAATCAGCCCCAGCATTTT. Translation: CASSPVQGLANQPQHF.